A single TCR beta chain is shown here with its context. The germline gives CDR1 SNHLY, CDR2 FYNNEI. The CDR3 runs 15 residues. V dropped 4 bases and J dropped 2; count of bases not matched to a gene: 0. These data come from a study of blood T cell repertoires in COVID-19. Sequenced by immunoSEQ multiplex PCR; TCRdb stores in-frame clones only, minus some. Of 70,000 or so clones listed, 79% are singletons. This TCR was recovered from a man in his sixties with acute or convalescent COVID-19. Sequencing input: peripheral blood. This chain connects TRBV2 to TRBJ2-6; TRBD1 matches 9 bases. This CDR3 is CASSGDRAGANVLTF. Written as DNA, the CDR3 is TGTGCCAGCAGTGGGGACAGGGCTGGGGCCAACGTCCTGACTTTC.